This entry lists 18 T cell receptor beta chains sequenced from one sample in a study of blood T cells in healthy people across ages. A second PCR, run for about 7 to 11 cycles, used a sample-barcoded 5' primer plus a J-beta primer mix. Via MiXCR, TCRdb re-called the 5' RACE reads, giving one row per CDR3 protein. The table includes roughly 1,000,000 distinct CDR3 sequences, about 25% detected once. Another study also made use of these data, one on T cells of mothers and their children.

Source material: blood. Source of these receptors: a girl aged 2 to 9 in good health.

CDR3 loop: CASSGYDSGKETQYF. In DNA form, the CDR3 reads TGTGCCAGCAGCGGGTATGATAGCGGAAAAGAGACCCAGTACTTC. This chain connects TRBV3-1 to TRBJ2-5, with D perhaps matching TRBD2 (6 bases). CDR1 LGHDT and CDR2 YNNKEL come from the germline V gene (reference sequence). The CDR3 contains 15 residues. Trimming removed 5 bases at V and 3 bases at J, with 16 bases between.

J is TRBJ1-4 and V is TRBV9; D is uncertain. The CDR3 has 14 amino acids. Trimming stripped 3 bases from V and 5 bases from J, with 11 bases between. CDR1 SGDLS and CDR2 YYNGEE come from the germline V gene. CDR3 nucleotide sequence: TGTGCCAGCAGCGAAGACACGGGGAATGAAAAACTGTTTTTT. This translates into CASSEDTGNEKLFF. The entire variable domain, with the rest obtained from reference TRBV9 and TRBJ1-4, is as follows: DSGVTQTPKHLITATGQRVTLRCSPRSGDLSVYWYQQSLDQGLQFLIQYYNGEERAKGNILERFSAQQFPDLHSELNLSSLELGDSALYFCASSEDTGNEKLFFGSGTQLSVL.

The chain recombines TRBV5-1 with TRBJ2-5, with TRBD2 matching 15 bases. With V trimmed by 2 bases and J by 4 bases, 15 bases remained unmatched. The CDR3 covers 20 residues. Looked up from germline, CDR1 is SGHRS and CDR2 is YFSETQ. In DNA, the CDR3 is TGCGCCAGCAGCTTCCTACGGACTAGCGGGAGGGCCGGGACATTAGAGACCCAGTACTTC. Translation: CASSFLRTSGRAGTLETQYF.

The V and J genes are TRBV7-2 and TRBJ2-2; D remains ambiguous. The CDR3 extends over 14 amino acids. The germline V gene has CDR1 SGHTA and CDR2 FQGNSA. The V gene lost 3 bases and the J gene lost 1 base, with 6 bases spanning the gap. In DNA, the CDR3 is TGTGCCAGCAGCTTGATTCGGAACACCGGGGAGCTGTTTTTT. Its protein product is CASSLIRNTGELFF.

The J gene is TRBJ2-7, the V gene TRBV12-3 or TRBV12-4; perhaps TRBD1 as D (6 bases). Trimming took off 5 bases at V and 7 bases at J, with 21 bases between the two ends. The CDR3 runs 15 residues. The CDR3 nucleotides are TGTGCCAGCAGTCACCAGGGGCCCAAGGTGGGGGAGCAGTACTTC. It is translated as CASSHQGPKVGEQYF.

This clonotype was detected only once. V is TRBV28 and J is TRBJ2-5; D not certain. With the DNA end fitting TRBJ2-7 better, the J assignment may be wrong. There are 14 residues in the CDR3. Germline-derived CDR1 and CDR2 are MDHEN and SYDVKM. The CDR3 sequence: CASSLVVSIYEQYF. The CDR3 region has the DNA TGTGCCAGCAGTTTGGTGGTCAGTATCTACGAGCAGTACTTC.

In its sample, this clonotype was seen a few times. The chain carries TRBV27 and TRBJ2-5; D uncertain. The J call may be wrong; the DNA end is better matched by TRBJ2-7. Per germline, CDR1 MNHEY and CDR2 SMNVEV (reference sequence). The CDR3 totals 13 residues. In nucleotides, the CDR3 is TGTGCCAGCAGTGATGTAGACTCCTACGAGCAGTACTTC. Protein sequence: CASSDVDSYEQYF.

Only a few counts were recorded for this clonotype. The V and J genes are TRBV11-2 and TRBJ1-6; D call uncertain. Per germline, CDR1 SGHAT and CDR2 FQNNGV. This CDR3 has 15 amino acids. V shed 2 bases and J shed 7 bases, with 12 bases lying between them. The CDR3 loop reads CASSLLGEGNSPLHF. CDR3 in DNA: TGTGCCAGCAGCTTATTAGGCGAGGGAAATTCACCCCTCCACTTT.

The chain combines TRBV4-3 with TRBJ1-5; 8 positions agree with TRBD1. The junction had 4 bases not matched to a gene; V was cut back by 0 bases and J by 6 bases. The CDR3 has 15 amino acids. The germline gives CDR1 LGHNA, CDR2 YSLEER. The CDR3 region is CASSQDAGGVQPQHF. In DNA form, the CDR3 reads TGCGCCAGCAGCCAAGACGCAGGGGGCGTTCAGCCCCAGCATTTT.

This chain links TRBV6-2 or TRBV6-3 with TRBJ2-1; 10 bases agree with TRBD2. CDR3 length: 15 amino acids. Germline V gives CDR1 MNHEY, CDR2 SVGEGT. J was trimmed by 4 bases and V by 5 bases; bases with no gene match: 5. The CDR3 DNA is TGTGCCAGCAGTCGTAGCGGGGGGCAATACAATGAGCAGTTCTTC. Translated, it gives CASSRSGGQYNEQFF.

This clonotype appeared many times. This chain links TRBV6-6 with TRBJ2-5; TRBD2 matches 14 bases. Germline V gene sequence: CDR1 MNHNY, CDR2 SVGAGI (reference sequence). The V and J ends lost 2 bases and 4 bases, in that order; junction bases with no gene match: 3. The CDR3 runs to 16 residues. Here the CDR3 DNA reads TGTGCCAGCAGTTACCCCGGACTAGCGGGGGGAGAGACCCAGTACTTC. It yields the protein CASSYPGLAGGETQYF.

The sample holds a few counts of this clonotype. The chain employs TRBV7-8 and TRBJ1-1; D is unclear. The CDR3 loop spans 13 amino acids. V was clipped by 4 bases and J by 8 bases, with 14 bases between them. Germline CDR1 reads SGHVS; CDR2 reads FQNEAQ. Here the CDR3 reads CASSYGIQKEAFF. As DNA, the CDR3 is TGTGCCAGCAGCTATGGGATACAGAAAGAAGCTTTCTTT.

This clonotype was observed a handful of times. The chain employs TRBV27 and TRBJ1-4; D remains ambiguous. Germline V gives CDR1 MNHEY, CDR2 SMNVEV (reference sequence). The CDR3 contains 14 residues. V lost 2 bases to trimming and J lost 4 bases, with 8 bases between them. The CDR3 loop is CASSLIGGNEKLFF. The CDR3 nucleotides read TGTGCCAGCAGTTTAATAGGTGGTAATGAAAAACTGTTTTTT.

The genes are TRBV3-1 and TRBJ2-7; D is ambiguous. The CDR3 totals 14 residues. V lost 4 bases, J lost 3 bases, and 13 bases lay in between. Germline loops: CDR1 LGHDT, CDR2 YNNKEL (reference sequence). Here the CDR3 DNA reads TGTGCCAGCAGCCCCGGGCCTGCGATCTACGAGCAGTACTTC. Its translation: CASSPGPAIYEQYF.

This clonotype was seen more than once but under ten times. This chain links TRBV7-9 with TRBJ1-5; a weak D match, TRBD1 (5 bases). This CDR3 has 14 residues. CDR1 is SEHNR and CDR2 is FQNEAQ in the germline V gene (reference sequence). V lost 1 base, J lost 7 bases, and 11 bases lay in between. The CDR3 region has the DNA TGTGCCAGCAGCTTAGAAGGGGTAGGGCAGCCCCAGCATTTT. Its protein is CASSLEGVGQPQHF.

The chain has TRBV4-3 and TRBJ2-6; D is ambiguous. V was cut by 0 bases and J by 0 bases, with 6 bases left in between. This CDR3 spans 16 amino acids. The germline V gene encodes CDR1 LGHNA and CDR2 YSLEER. The CDR3 region has the DNA TGCGCCAGCAGCCAAGATCAGAGCTCTGGGGCCAACGTCCTGACTTTC. It translates to CASSQDQSSGANVLTF.

The rearrangement joins TRBV6-1 to TRBJ2-3; no clear D. The germline gives CDR1 MNHNS, CDR2 SASEGT. The CDR3 spans 14 residues. V was cut by 8 bases and J by 4 bases, with 16 bases left in between. The CDR3 DNA is TGTGCCAGCGACGACCCCCAAGGATCAGATACGCAGTATTTT. Translated, it gives CASDDPQGSDTQYF.

Notes on this clonotype: A much larger clone differs from this one at a single base, so this may be a read error. The chain combines TRBV28 with TRBJ2-5, with D perhaps matching TRBD2 (6 bases). The V gene's germline CDR1 is MDHEN and CDR2 SYDVKM. The CDR3 contains 13 residues. Trimming took 6 bases from V and 0 from J, leaving 8 bases between them. The CDR3 DNA sequence: TGTGCCAGCAGATTAGCGGACCAAGAGACCCAGTACTTC. Translation: CASRLADQETQYF.